The 6 T cell receptor beta chains below were found in one sample sequenced in a study of PD-1 blockade in classical Hodgkin lymphoma. Libraries were prepared by immunoSEQ multiplex PCR; TCRdb keeps only in-frame clonotypes and omits some of them. The repertoire has 30,000 to 40,000 clones, 92% of them found once; the top ten carry 0.25% to 0.3%. Time point indicated: cycle 4 day 1 (C4D1), after 5 to 7 weeks of nivolumab. Each of the patients experienced relapse following autologous stem cell transplantation, and their brentuximab vedotin exposure differed. Magnetic negative selection was used to purify CD4+ T cells from PBMCs that had been thawed. Sequenced here: CD4+ T cells from blood, sampled before the fourth cycle of nivolumab. All receptors come from a human donor with classical Hodgkin lymphoma.

The chain couples TRBV30 to TRBJ2-1, with D possibly matching TRBD2 (6 bases). Germline V CDR1 and CDR2: GTSNPN, SVGIG (reference sequence). V lost 5 bases and J lost 1, with 12 bases in between. The CDR3 spans 14 residues. CDR3 coding DNA: TGTGCCTGGCGAGGCCTAGCGTCCTACAATGAGCAGTTCTTC. Translated: CAWRGLASYNEQFF. The variable domain in full, with the rest retrieved from reference TRBV30 and TRBJ2-1, is SQTIHQWPATLVQPVGSPLSLECTVEGTSNPNLYWYRQAAGRGLQLLFYSVGIGQISSEVPQNLSASRPQDRQFILSSKKLLLSDSGFYLCAWRGLASYNEQFFGPGTRLTVL.

This clone has a single count. The chain links TRBV6-1 to TRBJ2-7, with D uncertain. Germline V gene data show CDR1 as MNHNS and CDR2 as SASEGT. The length of the CDR3 is 13 residues. Trimming left V 6 bases short and J 2 bases short, with 11 bases between. The DNA of the CDR3 is TGTGCCAGCAGCCATACCCAGACCTACGAGCAGTACTTC. Residues: CASSHTQTYEQYF.

The rearrangement links TRBV6-5 to TRBJ1-1, with a weak D call TRBD1 (5 bases). Trimming took 3 bases from V and 4 from J, leaving 9 bases between them. The CDR3 contains 13 residues. Germline V gene lookup returns CDR1 MNHEY and CDR2 SVGAGI. The chain's CDR3 is CASSYGQPTEAFF. CDR3 bases: TGTGCCAGCAGTTATGGACAACCCACTGAAGCTTTCTTT.

This sequence joins TRBV27 and TRBJ1-3, with TRBD1 matching 7 bases. CDR1 and CDR2 (germline): MNHEY, SMNVEV (reference sequence). J was trimmed by 6 bases and V by 6 bases; bases with no gene match: 8. The CDR3 extends over 14 amino acids. DNA of the CDR3: TGTGCCAGCAGACCGACAGGGAGGGTAAACACCATATATTTT. Protein: CASRPTGRVNTIYF.

This rearrangement joins TRBV18 to TRBJ2-2, with a possible D match to TRBD2 (5 bases). This CDR3 is 16 amino acids long. Germline V gene lookup returns CDR1 KGHSH and CDR2 LQKENI. V lost 0 bases, J lost 4 bases, and 12 bases lay in between. CDR3 DNA sequence: TGTGCCAGCTCACCACCTGGGGAGTTCGCCACCGGGGAGCTGTTTTTT. Translating it yields CASSPPGEFATGELFF.

V usage is TRBV9 and J usage is TRBJ2-1; the D gene is possibly TRBD2 (5 bases). The CDR3 totals 13 residues. Germline CDR1 reads SGDLS; CDR2 reads YYNGEE. Deletions cut 0 bases from V and 7 bases from J, with 8 bases between. CDR3 sequence: CASSVAGSNEQFF. CDR3 DNA: TGTGCCAGCAGCGTAGCGGGGTCAAATGAGCAGTTCTTC.